This T cell receptor beta chain is drawn from a study of shared clonotypes between healthy human individuals. At a deep level, the assay was run. Each subset's genomic DNA was shared equally among a number of immunoSEQ plates. Authors' methods: In the immunoSEQ data, sequences were junction-only and lacked quality scores, so filtering differed. The data were produced by immunoSEQ multiplex PCR, yet TCRdb's version contains in-frame clones alone and is incomplete. The D gene and trimming were derived from the DNA, and the V and J assignments and clone size from that table. The sample lists about 480,000 clones; 79% were seen once. What was sequenced was PBMCs. This clonotype was obtained from a woman in her forties in good health. Some clones in this sample may be carry-over from other donors' samples.

The CDR3 DNA follows: TGTGCCAGCAGTGGCCACAGGTCTGGGGCCAACGTCCTGACTTTC. It codes for CASSGHRSGANVLTF. The V and J genes are TRBV25-1 and TRBJ2-6; possible D gene TRBD1, 5 bases. CDR1 is MGHDK, CDR2 SYGVNS, per germline. The CDR3 is 15 residues long. Trimming removed 4 bases at V and 1 base at J, with 8 bases between.